The T cell receptor beta chain under discussion was sequenced for a study of beta chain features in type 1 diabetes. Study-wide results and limits: For Type 1 diabetes patients, all four CD4+ subsets carried TCRB CDR3s that were moderately but significantly shorter. Any PCR bias toward short templates would affect both groups alike.

Remarks on this clone: What it binds is not known. Other DNA sequences in the same sample also yield this CDR3.

V dropped 2 bases and J dropped 2 bases, with 0 bases sitting between them. CDR3 length: 10 amino acids. Germline V CDR1 and CDR2: DFQATT, SNEGSKA (reference sequence). Based on CD45RO/CCR7/CD25/CD127/CD95/CD27, CD4+ regulatory, stem cell-like memory, naive and central memory cells were sorted. The entirety of the isolated RNA underwent reverse transcription, so expressed TCRB transcripts were sequenced. Here immunoSEQ multiplex PCR was the method, and the copy in TCRdb shows in-frame clones only, minus some. The repertoire holds about 120,000 clones, with 16% as singletons. The receptor was derived from a man aged 25 to 45 with type 1 diabetes. The gene calls are TRBV20-1 and TRBJ2-5; D unclear. The material sequenced was central memory CD4+ T cells from blood. For the CDR3, the DNA is TGCAGTGCTAGACAAGAGACCCAGTACTTC. Encoded protein: CSARQETQYF.